This T cell receptor (beta chain) came from a study of T-cell reconstitution after alpha-beta-depleted transplantation in children. The TCRbeta library incorporated unique molecular identifiers. Each CDR3 protein is one row after TCRdb ran MiXCR on the PCR reads. The data show some 48,000 distinct CDR3 sequences, 5.8% seen once. General study points: Reportedly, alpha-beta T cells present about two months post-transplant originated from several hundred expanded clones of graft origin. Surviving recipient cells, namely T cells and thymic progenitors, were the source of high day-60 TCRbeta diversity in some patients. Newly produced T cells mostly accounted for T-cell counts and diversity one year post-transplant.

Germline CDR1 reads LGHDT; CDR2 reads YNNKEL (reference sequence). Trimming removed 1 base at V and 5 bases at J, with 11 bases between. The CDR3 is 15 residues long. This clonotype has at least ten counts. Its antigen remains unknown. The origin of this receptor is a female patient aged 2-10 years who had a stem cell transplant for aplastic anemia, so the T cells may come from the graft donor. The sample in question was PBMCs, mostly from graft donor cells, obtained 60 days after TCRalphabeta/CD19-depleted stem cell transplant. The chain is built from TRBV3-1 and TRBJ2-2; D possibly matches TRBD1 or TRBD2 (6 bases each). The chain's CDR3 is CASSQGGARTGELFF. The CDR3 DNA reads as TGTGCCAGCAGCCAAGGGGGGGCGCGGACCGGGGAGCTGTTTTTT.